These 30 T cell receptor beta chains share one sample of origin, sequenced in a study of vaccination effects on CD4 cells after COVID-19. These receptors have no identified antigens. Under the ViraFEST assay, PBMC were stimulated with viral peptide pools so that antigen-specific CD4+ T cells expanded. Sequencing was performed afterwards. Cells that had been cultured for less than 13 days were the source of isolated CD4+ T cells. Confirmation by PCR established that the person had SARS-CoV-2 infection between March and December 2020. Assay used: immunoSEQ multiplex PCR; TCRdb lists only in-frame clones, some missing. This sample has roughly 54,000 clones, with 76% found just once. Sequences were derived from CD4+ T cells from PBMCs cultured with HIV peptides, sampled before COVID-19 vaccination. Regarding subset: HIV-1 Nef peptide pool negative control/reference culture. These receptors came from a human donor who had a prior SARS-CoV-2 infection.

V is TRBV19 and J is TRBJ1-1; a possible D gene is TRBD1 (6 bases). Germline CDR1 and CDR2: LNHDA and SQIVND (reference sequence). The CDR3 consists of 16 residues. Trimming cost V 5 bases and J 4 bases, with 20 bases left between them. DNA of the CDR3: TGTGCCAGTAGTCCATACGGGCGGGGGCGCGCCACTGAAGCTTTCTTT. Its translation: CASSPYGRGRATEAFF.

The chain joins TRBV5-4 to TRBJ1-6; D is ambiguous. The germline V gene has CDR1 SGHNT and CDR2 YYREEE (reference sequence). CDR3 length: 16 residues. Trimming took off 4 bases at V and 9 bases at J, with 20 bases between the two ends. The CDR3 reads CASSPAPRAFGSPLHF. The CDR3 DNA sequence: TGTGCCAGCAGCCCAGCCCCAAGGGCATTCGGTTCACCCCTCCACTTT.

The chain employs TRBV11-2 and TRBJ2-7, with 7 bases aligning to TRBD1. This CDR3 region has 16 residues. J was trimmed by 5 bases and V by 0 bases; bases with no gene match: 10. Per germline, CDR1 SGHAT and CDR2 FQNNGV. CDR3 sequence: CASSLDGRQGWNEQYF. The DNA for the CDR3 is TGTGCCAGCAGCTTAGATGGGCGACAGGGTTGGAACGAGCAGTACTTC.

The chain combines TRBV20-1 with TRBJ2-7, with 13 bases that match TRBD2. The ends lost 3 bases at V and 6 bases at J; junction bases unmatched: 5. Germline V gene data show CDR1 as DFQATT and CDR2 as SNEGSKA (reference sequence). This CDR3 contains 14 residues. CDR3 region: CSASRTSGSGEQYF. In nucleotides, the CDR3 is TGCAGTGCTAGTCGGACTAGCGGGAGCGGCGAGCAGTACTTC.

The chain links TRBV19 to TRBJ2-1, with 12 bases identical to TRBD2. From germline, CDR1 is LNHDA and CDR2 SQIVND (reference sequence). J lost 2 bases, V lost 6 bases, and 5 bases had no gene match. The CDR3 loop spans 16 amino acids. In nucleotides, the CDR3 is TGTGCCAGTAGCCCGACTAGCGGGGGCCCCTACAATGAGCAGTTCTTC. Its translation is CASSPTSGGPYNEQFF.

This clone showed up just once. The chain joins TRBV6-5 to TRBJ1-1; unclear D gene. The CDR3 is 14 amino acids. CDR1 is MNHEY, CDR2 SVGAGI, per germline. V lost 2 bases, J lost 3 bases, and 10 bases lay in between. The CDR3 nucleotides are TGTGCCAGCAGTTACGATTCCCCGGACACTGAAGCTTTCTTT. It specifies CASSYDSPDTEAFF.

The CDR3 loop is CASSFDRFF. The CDR3 coding sequence is TGTGCCAGCAGCTTTGACCGCTTCTTC. The V call is TRBV11-1, the J call TRBJ2-1; the D is unclear. CDR1 is SGHAT and CDR2 is FQDESV in the germline V gene (reference sequence). Trimming cost V 3 bases and J 16 bases, with 7 bases left between them. This CDR3 region has 9 residues.

The chain employs TRBV2 and TRBJ1-3; D gene uncertain. V dropped 4 bases and J dropped 4 bases, with 8 bases sitting between them. This CDR3 spans 13 amino acids. Germline assignment: CDR1 SNHLY and CDR2 FYNNEI. The CDR3 region is CASSVYRGNTIYF. CDR3 DNA sequence: TGTGCCAGCAGTGTGTATAGGGGAAACACCATATATTTT.

Here the CDR3 reads CATSDFRSSSYNEQFF. Written as DNA, the CDR3 is TGTGCCACCAGTGATTTTCGCTCAAGCTCCTACAATGAGCAGTTCTTC. The V gene is TRBV24-1, the J gene TRBJ2-1, with D uncertain. The CDR3 is 16 residues long. Germline loops: CDR1 KGHDR, CDR2 SFDVKD. V was cut by 1 base and J by 0 bases, with 9 bases left in between.

The table lists this clone with a few counts. The genes are TRBV20-1 and TRBJ2-5; D gene uncertain. Trimming took off 6 bases at V and 5 bases at J, with 10 bases between the two ends. CDR3 length: 11 residues. CDR1 and CDR2 from the germline V gene are DFQATT and SNEGSKA (reference sequence). This CDR3 is CSAMAGETQYF. In DNA, the CDR3 is TGCAGTGCCATGGCTGGGGAGACCCAGTACTTC.

This chain links TRBV6-5 with TRBJ2-5, with D perhaps matching TRBD1 (5 bases). The CDR3 totals 12 residues. V dropped 7 bases and J dropped 5 bases, with 11 bases sitting between them. CDR1 is MNHEY and CDR2 is SVGAGI in the germline V gene. CDR3 amino acids: CASTARVETQYF. The CDR3, as DNA: TGTGCCAGCACCGCCAGGGTGGAGACCCAGTACTTC.

The V and J genes are TRBV18 and TRBJ2-1; TRBD2 matches 11 bases. This CDR3 is 15 amino acids long. V shed 4 bases and J 4 bases; nucleotides not matched to a gene: 3. CDR1 and CDR2 (germline): KGHSH, LQKENI. CDR3 bases: TGTGCCAGCTCACAGGGACTAGCGGATTACAATGAGCAGTTCTTC. Translation gives CASSQGLADYNEQFF.

CDR3 DNA: TGTGCCAGCAGCCTCCCCGGGACTAGCGGGGGTAACACAGATACGCAGTATTTT. Encoded protein: CASSLPGTSGGNTDTQYF. The V call is TRBV7-9, the J call TRBJ2-3; 14 positions agree with TRBD2. The CDR3 has 18 amino acids. V lost 5 bases to trimming and J lost 2 bases; unmatched junction nucleotides: 9. CDR1 and CDR2 from the germline V gene are SEHNR and FQNEAQ (reference sequence).

V is TRBV9 and J is TRBJ2-1; 7 bases map to TRBD1. The germline V gene has CDR1 SGDLS and CDR2 YYNGEE. The CDR3 contains 16 residues. The J segment lost 0 bases and the V segment lost 3 bases, leaving 6 bases of the junction unmatched. The CDR3 here is CASSGQGGASYNEQFF. The CDR3, as DNA: TGTGCCAGCAGCGGACAGGGTGGGGCCTCCTACAATGAGCAGTTCTTC.

DNA for the CDR3: TGTGCCAGCAGCCATGGGACTAGCGGGGGCGGGGAGACCCAGTACTTC. Its translation: CASSHGTSGGGETQYF. The chain combines TRBV4-2 with TRBJ2-5; 14 bases are shared with TRBD2. The germline gives CDR1 LGHNA, CDR2 YNFKEQ. The trim removed 3 bases at V and 5 bases at J, leaving 5 bases unmatched. CDR3 length: 16 residues.

J is TRBJ2-2 and V is TRBV5-1; 7 bases line up with TRBD2. V was clipped by 0 bases and J by 1 base; unmatched bases: 6. This CDR3 comprises 17 residues. The germline CDR1 and CDR2 sequences are SGHRS and YFSETQ. The chain's CDR3 is CASSLGAASGNTGELFF. CDR3 in DNA: TGCGCCAGCAGCTTGGGGGCGGCTAGCGGGAACACCGGGGAGCTGTTTTTT.

This clone came up a few times. This chain uses TRBV5-4 with TRBJ2-2; tentatively, D is TRBD2 (5 bases). The CDR3 extends over 15 amino acids. Per germline, CDR1 SGHNT and CDR2 YYREEE (reference sequence). V was trimmed by 4 bases and J by 1 base, leaving 11 bases between them. CDR3 DNA sequence: TGTGCCAGCAGCCCGGAGGCAGGGAACACCGGGGAGCTGTTTTTT. It is translated as CASSPEAGNTGELFF.

The chain joins TRBV2 to TRBJ2-7; D might be TRBD1 (6 bases). CDR3 length: 16 residues. Deletions cut 2 bases from V and 2 bases from J, with 16 bases between. CDR1 is SNHLY, CDR2 FYNNEI, per germline. Here the CDR3 reads CASSEKGWDKTYEQYF. CDR3 in DNA: TGTGCCAGCAGTGAAAAGGGGTGGGACAAAACCTACGAGCAGTACTTC.

The chain joins TRBV29-1 to TRBJ2-5; no firm D call. There are 13 residues in the CDR3. The V gene lost 4 bases and the J gene lost 2 bases, with 11 bases spanning the gap. Germline CDR1 reads SQVTM; CDR2 reads ANQGSEA. CDR3 bases: TGCAGCGTTGTACGGTGGCAGCAAGAGACCCAGTACTTC. This codes for CSVVRWQQETQYF.

This sequence joins TRBV5-4 and TRBJ1-1; 7 bases fit TRBD1. This CDR3 is built from 13 residues. Germline CDR1 SGHNT, CDR2 YYREEE (reference sequence). The V gene end was trimmed by 0 bases and the J gene end by 11 bases; junction bases not matched to a gene: 7. CDR3 coding DNA: TGTGCCAGCAGCTTGGAGGACAGGTCAGGCGCTTTCTTT. Amino acids: CASSLEDRSGAFF.

The chain joins TRBV24-1 to TRBJ2-5, with TRBD2 identical over 13 bases. CDR1 and CDR2 from the germline V gene are KGHDR and SFDVKD. V shed 4 bases and J 5 bases; nucleotides not matched to a gene: 6. The CDR3 loop spans 16 amino acids. In DNA form, the CDR3 reads TGTGCCACCAGTGACCCCGGGACTAGCGGGGAGGAGACCCAGTACTTC. As protein: CATSDPGTSGEETQYF.

The DNA for the CDR3 is TGTGCCAGCAGCCCCTGGGGGAGGGGCGTATCTGGTGGCTACACCTTC. Translated: CASSPWGRGVSGGYTF. The chain employs TRBV9 and TRBJ1-2; tentative D call: TRBD1 (5 bases). Trimming cost V 4 bases and J 7 bases, with 23 bases left between them. The germline V gene has CDR1 SGDLS and CDR2 YYNGEE. The CDR3 covers 16 residues.

This chain uses TRBV4-2 with TRBJ2-3, with 9 bases matching TRBD2. Trimming cost V 3 bases and J 2 bases; bases outside gene matches: 15. The CDR3 contains 19 residues. Germline V CDR1 and CDR2: LGHNA, YNFKEQ. CDR3 sequence: CASSQSPSRGRALTDTQYF. The CDR3 region has the DNA TGTGCCAGCAGCCAGTCCCCTTCTCGCGGGAGGGCCCTCACAGATACGCAGTATTTT.

V gene TRBV19 combines with J gene TRBJ1-1; 11 bases line up with TRBD1. CDR1 is LNHDA and CDR2 is SQIVND in the germline V gene (reference sequence). This CDR3 has 13 amino acids. The J segment lost 10 bases and the V segment lost 3 bases, leaving 4 bases of the junction unmatched. CDR3 in amino acids: CASSMDRGRRAFF. The DNA of the CDR3 is TGTGCCAGTAGTATGGACAGGGGGCGGAGAGCTTTCTTT.

The V gene is TRBV5-1, the J gene TRBJ2-6, with D maybe TRBD1 (5 bases). Germline CDR1 is SGHRS and CDR2 is YFSETQ. The length of the CDR3 is 14 residues. V was cut by 4 bases and J by 2 bases, with 7 bases left in between. The CDR3 spells CASSPQAGANVLTF. The DNA for the CDR3 is TGCGCCAGCAGCCCACAGGCTGGGGCCAACGTCCTGACTTTC.

The chain employs TRBV5-1 and TRBJ1-3; TRBD1 agrees at 8 bases. With V trimmed by 3 bases and J by 5 bases, 4 bases remained unmatched. Germline-derived CDR1 and CDR2 are SGHRS and YFSETQ. The CDR3 extends over 14 amino acids. CDR3 region: CASSSTGERNTIYF. CDR3 sequence (DNA): TGCGCCAGCAGCTCGACAGGGGAAAGAAACACCATATATTTT.

The V and J genes are TRBV6-1 and TRBJ2-7; the D is unclear. Germline V gives CDR1 MNHNS, CDR2 SASEGT. With 4 bases removed from V and 0 bases from J, the gap between germline ends came to 13 bases. This CDR3 is 15 amino acids long. The CDR3 DNA reads as TGTGCCAGCAGTGGAGCCTACTATCCCTCCTACGAGCAGTACTTC. This gives the protein CASSGAYYPSYEQYF.

The V gene is TRBV7-2, the J gene TRBJ2-7, with D perhaps given as TRBD1 or TRBD2 (6 bases each). The V gene's germline CDR1 is SGHTA and CDR2 FQGNSA. V shed 4 bases and J shed 2 bases, with 15 bases lying between them. The CDR3 sequence is 15 residues long. CDR3 protein: CASSSSRGDPYEQYF. The CDR3, as DNA: TGTGCCAGCAGCTCGTCAAGGGGGGATCCCTACGAGCAGTACTTC.

The chain employs TRBV11-2 and TRBJ1-4; the D gene is possibly TRBD1 (5 bases). Germline CDR1 SGHAT, CDR2 FQNNGV. The CDR3 extends over 16 amino acids. V dropped 5 bases and J dropped 8 bases, with 21 bases sitting between them. CDR3: CASSPRRIGAGEKLFF. In DNA, the CDR3 is TGTGCCAGCAGCCCCAGGCGAATTGGGGCCGGGGAAAAACTGTTTTTT.

This chain joins TRBV6-1 and TRBJ2-7; 9 bases are shared with TRBD1. CDR3 size: 15 residues. V lost 2 bases, J lost 1 base, and 3 bases stayed unmatched. Germline CDR1 and CDR2: MNHNS and SASEGT. CDR3 amino acids: CASSEKGTGSYEQYF. Written as DNA, the CDR3 is TGTGCCAGCAGTGAAAAAGGGACAGGGTCCTACGAGCAGTACTTC.